The present T cell receptor beta chain was sequenced within a study of blood T cell repertoires in COVID-19. Original handling: By means of reference gene primer amplification, nucleated cell counts were estimated. The data were produced by immunoSEQ multiplex PCR, yet TCRdb's version contains in-frame clones alone and is incomplete. That table is the source of V, J and clone size, and D and trimming were worked out from the DNA. The sample carries under 300,000 clones, roughly 90% recorded once. The CDR3 extends over 14 amino acids. The J segment lost 1 base and the V segment lost 4 bases, leaving 4 bases of the junction unmatched. Germline V CDR1 and CDR2: SGHNT, YYREEE (reference sequence).

The chain is built from TRBV5-4 and TRBJ1-1, with 7 nucleotides matching TRBD1. The TCR was taken from a woman aged 35 to 49 who had recovered from COVID-19. What was sequenced was peripheral blood. The CDR3 sequence: CASSPGQENTEAFF. Written as DNA, the CDR3 is TGTGCCAGCAGCCCTGGACAGGAGAACACTGAAGCTTTCTTT.